This T cell receptor beta chain is from a study of cytomegalovirus exposure and HLA in healthy donors. About this clone itself: The antigen is undetermined.

The PCR contained 60 Vbeta and 13 Jbeta primers. The table came from immunoSEQ multiplex PCR; TCRdb's copy has only in-frame clones and leaves some out. The table includes a few hundred thousand clones, about nine tenths detected once. The germline V gene encodes CDR1 SGHRS and CDR2 YFSETQ. This CDR3 comprises 16 residues. With V trimmed by 0 bases and J by 2 bases, 7 bases remained unmatched. Study results and caveats: TCR beta sequences reportedly predicted most subjects' HLA-A and HLA-B alleles accurately.

The J gene is TRBJ2-7, the V gene TRBV5-1; TRBD2 matches 8 bases. The TCR was taken from a girl aged 2 to 10 in good health and CMV-seronegative. What was sequenced was PBMCs. The CDR3 DNA reads as TGCGCCAGCAGCTTGGCCGTCACTAGCGGCCCCTACGAGCAGTACTTC. Translating it yields CASSLAVTSGPYEQYF.